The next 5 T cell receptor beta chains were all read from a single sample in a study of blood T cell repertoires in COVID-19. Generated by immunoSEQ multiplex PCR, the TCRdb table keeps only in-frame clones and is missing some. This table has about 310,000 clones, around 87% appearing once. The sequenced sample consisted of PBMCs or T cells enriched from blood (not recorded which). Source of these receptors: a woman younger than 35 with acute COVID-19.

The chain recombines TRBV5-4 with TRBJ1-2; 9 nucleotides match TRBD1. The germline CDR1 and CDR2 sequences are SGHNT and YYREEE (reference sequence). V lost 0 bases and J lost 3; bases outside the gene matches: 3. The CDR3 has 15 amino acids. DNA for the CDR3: TGTGCCAGCAGCTTGGGGGGACAGGGCTACTATGGCTACACCTTC. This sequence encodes CASSLGGQGYYGYTF.

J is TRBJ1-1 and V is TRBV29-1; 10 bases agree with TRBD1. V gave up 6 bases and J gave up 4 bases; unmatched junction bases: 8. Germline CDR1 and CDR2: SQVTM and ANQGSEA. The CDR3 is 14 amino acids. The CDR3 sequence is CSVDRGGYGTEAFF. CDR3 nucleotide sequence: TGCAGCGTGGACAGGGGGGGATACGGCACTGAAGCTTTCTTT.

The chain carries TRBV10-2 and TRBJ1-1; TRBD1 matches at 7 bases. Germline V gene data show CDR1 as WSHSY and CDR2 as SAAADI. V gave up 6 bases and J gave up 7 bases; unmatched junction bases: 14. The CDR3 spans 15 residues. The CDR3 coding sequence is TGCGCCAGCAGGGACAGGAACGAAGGACCTGGTGAAGCTTTCTTT. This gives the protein CASRDRNEGPGEAFF.

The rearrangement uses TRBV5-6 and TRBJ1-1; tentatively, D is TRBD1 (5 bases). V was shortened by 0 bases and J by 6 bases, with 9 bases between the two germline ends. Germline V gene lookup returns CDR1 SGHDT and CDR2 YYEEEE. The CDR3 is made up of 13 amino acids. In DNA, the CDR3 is TGTGCCAGCAGCTTGGGTGGCAGGGCTGAAGCTTTCTTT. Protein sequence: CASSLGGRAEAFF.

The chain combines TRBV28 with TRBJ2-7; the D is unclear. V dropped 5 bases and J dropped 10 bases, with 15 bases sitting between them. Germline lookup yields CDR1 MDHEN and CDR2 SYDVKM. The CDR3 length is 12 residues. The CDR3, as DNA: TGTGCCAGCAGTCGAAGCTCAGGCTCCCAGTACTTC. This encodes CASSRSSGSQYF. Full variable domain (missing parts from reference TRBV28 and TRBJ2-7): DVKVTQSSRYLVKRTGEKVFLECVQDMDHENMFWYRQDPGLGLRLIYFSYDVKMKEKGDIPEGYSVSREKKERFSLILESASTNQTSMYLCASSRSSGSQYFGPGTRLTVT.